This TCR beta chain was retrieved from a study of T cells in Graves' hyperthyroidism and ophthalmopathy. It was RNA transcripts that yielded the amplified TCR beta CDR3 regions. HTBI primers were the set used in a first-round RT-PCR of the TCR CDR3. MiXCR was run by TCRdb on the multiplex PCR reads, yielding one entry per CDR3 protein. The data contain hundreds of thousands of distinct CDR3 sequences, nearly 45% of them singletons. This sequence originates from an adult man with Graves' disease, either hyperthyroidism or ophthalmopathy (not recorded which). Sequenced input: peripheral blood or thyroid tissue (not recorded which).

The CDR3 spells CASSEGGLAFTGELFF. DNA for the CDR3: TGTGCCAGCAGCGAAGGGGGACTAGCATTCACCGGGGAGCTGTTTTTT. V usage is TRBV13 and J usage is TRBJ2-2; 9 bases align to TRBD2. Germline V CDR1 and CDR2: PRHDT, FYEKMQ (reference sequence). V lost 5 bases to trimming and J lost 4 bases; unmatched junction nucleotides: 8. The CDR3 runs 16 residues.